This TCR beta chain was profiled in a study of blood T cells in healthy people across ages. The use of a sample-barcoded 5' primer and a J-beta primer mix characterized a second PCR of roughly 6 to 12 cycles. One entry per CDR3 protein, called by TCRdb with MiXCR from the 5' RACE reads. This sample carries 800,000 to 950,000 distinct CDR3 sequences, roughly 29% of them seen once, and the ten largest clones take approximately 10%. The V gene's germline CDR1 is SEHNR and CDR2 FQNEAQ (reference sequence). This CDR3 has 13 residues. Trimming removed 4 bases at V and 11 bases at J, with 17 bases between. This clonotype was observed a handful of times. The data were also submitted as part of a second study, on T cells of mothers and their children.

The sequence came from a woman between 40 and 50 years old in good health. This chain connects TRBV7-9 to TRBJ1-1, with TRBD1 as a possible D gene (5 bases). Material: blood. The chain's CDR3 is CASSSRGLAAAFF. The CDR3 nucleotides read TGTGCCAGCAGCTCCCGGGGCCTCGCGGCGGCTTTCTTT. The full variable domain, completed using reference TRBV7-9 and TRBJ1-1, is DTGVSQNPRHKITKRGQNVTFRCDPISEHNRLYWYRQTLGQGPEFLTYFQNEAQLEKSRLLSDRFSAERPKGSFSTLEIQRTEQGDSAMYLCASSSRGLAAAFFGQGTRLTVV.